These 3 T cell receptor beta chains were all obtained from the same sample, sequenced in a study of T cells in localized non-small cell lung cancer. Assay used: immunoSEQ multiplex PCR; TCRdb lists only in-frame clones, some missing. There are approximately 24,000 clones in the sample; roughly nine tenths occur only once, and 22% lies in the top ten. The sequencing used peripheral blood, collected before any cancer treatment. The receptors were gathered from a man aged 35-69 years with stage I squamous cell lung carcinoma.

The J gene is TRBJ1-4, the V gene TRBV28; perhaps TRBD1 as D (5 bases). V was trimmed by 2 bases and J by 6 bases, leaving 10 bases between them. The germline gives CDR1 MDHEN, CDR2 SYDVKM. The length of the CDR3 is 14 residues. This CDR3 is CASSLDSLYEKLFF. CDR3 sequence (DNA): TGTGCCAGCAGTTTAGACAGTCTTTATGAAAAACTGTTTTTT.

V and J are TRBV7-9 and TRBJ2-3; 9 bases line up with TRBD1. Germline V gene data show CDR1 as SEHNR and CDR2 as FQNEAQ (reference sequence). The J segment lost 2 bases and the V segment lost 5 bases, leaving 5 bases of the junction unmatched. This CDR3 region has 15 residues. This chain's CDR3 is CASSPRTGATDTQYF. CDR3 nucleotide sequence: TGTGCCAGCAGCCCTCGGACAGGGGCCACAGATACGCAGTATTTT.

The CDR3 DNA is TGTGCCAGCAGCTCCAGGAGGGCGAATTCACCCCTCCACTTT. Translation gives CASSSRRANSPLHF. The chain carries TRBV7-2 and TRBJ1-6; D unresolved. The CDR3 contains 14 residues. Germline lookup yields CDR1 SGHTA and CDR2 FQGNSA. Trimming removed 4 bases at V and 7 bases at J, with 11 bases between.